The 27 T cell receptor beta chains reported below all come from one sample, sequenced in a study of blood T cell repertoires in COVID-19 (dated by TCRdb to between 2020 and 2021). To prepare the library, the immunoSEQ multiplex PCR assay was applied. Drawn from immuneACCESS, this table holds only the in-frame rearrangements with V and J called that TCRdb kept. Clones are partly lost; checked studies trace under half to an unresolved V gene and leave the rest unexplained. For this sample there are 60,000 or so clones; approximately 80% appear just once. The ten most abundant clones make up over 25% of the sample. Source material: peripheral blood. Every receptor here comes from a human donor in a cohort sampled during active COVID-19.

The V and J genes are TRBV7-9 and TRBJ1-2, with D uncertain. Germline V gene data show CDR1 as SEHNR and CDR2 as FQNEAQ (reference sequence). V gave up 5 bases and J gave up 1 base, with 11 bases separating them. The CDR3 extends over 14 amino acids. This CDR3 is CASSRREGNYGYTF. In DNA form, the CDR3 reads TGTGCCAGCAGCCGGAGGGAAGGTAACTATGGCTACACCTTC. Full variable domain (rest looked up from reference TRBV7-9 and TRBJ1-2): DTGVSQNPRHKITKRGQNVTFRCDPISEHNRLYWYRQTLGQGPEFLTYFQNEAQLEKSRLLSDRFSAERPKGSFSTLEIQRTEQGDSAMYLCASSRREGNYGYTFGSGTRLTVV.

The CDR3 sequence: CASSSNRGKETQYF. CDR3 DNA sequence: TGTGCCAGCAGCTCGAACAGGGGGAAGGAGACCCAGTACTTC. The gene calls are TRBV11-2 and TRBJ2-5; 8 bases line up with TRBD1. Germline values: CDR1 SGHAT, CDR2 FQNNGV. This CDR3 comprises 14 residues. V was pared by 4 bases and J by 5 bases, with 6 bases of the junction left unmatched.

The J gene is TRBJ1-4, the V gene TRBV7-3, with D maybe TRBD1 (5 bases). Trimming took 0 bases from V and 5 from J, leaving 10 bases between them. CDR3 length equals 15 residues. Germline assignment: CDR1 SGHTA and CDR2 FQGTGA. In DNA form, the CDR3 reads TGTGCCAGCAGCTTAACGAGGGAGGGGAATGAAAAACTGTTTTTT. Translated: CASSLTREGNEKLFF.

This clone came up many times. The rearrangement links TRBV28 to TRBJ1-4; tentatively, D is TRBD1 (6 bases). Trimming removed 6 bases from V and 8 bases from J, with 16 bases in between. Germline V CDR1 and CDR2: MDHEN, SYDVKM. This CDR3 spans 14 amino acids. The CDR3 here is CASRETGRGEKLFF. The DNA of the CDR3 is TGTGCCAGCAGGGAAACAGGGAGGGGAGAAAAACTGTTTTTT.

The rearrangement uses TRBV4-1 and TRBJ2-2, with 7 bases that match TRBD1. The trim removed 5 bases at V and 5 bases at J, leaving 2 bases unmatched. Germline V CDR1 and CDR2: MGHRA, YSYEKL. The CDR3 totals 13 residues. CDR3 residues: CASSWTGTGELFF. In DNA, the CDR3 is TGCGCCAGCAGCTGGACAGGAACCGGGGAGCTGTTTTTT.

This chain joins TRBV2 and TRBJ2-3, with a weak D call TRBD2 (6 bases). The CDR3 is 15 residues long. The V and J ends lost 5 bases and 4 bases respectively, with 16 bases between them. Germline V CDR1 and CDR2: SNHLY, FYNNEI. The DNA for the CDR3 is TGTGCCAGCAGTCGGAGGGAAGGTAGGGCAGATACGCAGTATTTT. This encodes CASSRREGRADTQYF.

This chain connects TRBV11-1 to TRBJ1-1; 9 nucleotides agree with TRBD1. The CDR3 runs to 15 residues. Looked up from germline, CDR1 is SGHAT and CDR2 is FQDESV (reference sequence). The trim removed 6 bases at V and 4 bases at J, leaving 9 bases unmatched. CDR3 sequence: CASSSNRGRATEAFF. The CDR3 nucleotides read TGTGCCAGCAGTTCCAACAGGGGGCGGGCCACTGAAGCTTTCTTT. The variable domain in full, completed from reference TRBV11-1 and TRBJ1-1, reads EAEVAQSPRYKITEKSQAVAFWCDPISGHATLYWYRQILGQGPELLVQFQDESVVDDSQLPKDRFSAERLKGVDSTLKIQPAELGDSAMYLCASSSNRGRATEAFFGQGTRLTVV.

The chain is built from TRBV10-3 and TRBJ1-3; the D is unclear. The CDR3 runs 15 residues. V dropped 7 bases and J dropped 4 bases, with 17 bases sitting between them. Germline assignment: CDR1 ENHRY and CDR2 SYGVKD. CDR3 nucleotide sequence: TGTGCCATCACCCCCGGGAAGGGAGTCGGAAACACCATATATTTT. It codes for CAITPGKGVGNTIYF.

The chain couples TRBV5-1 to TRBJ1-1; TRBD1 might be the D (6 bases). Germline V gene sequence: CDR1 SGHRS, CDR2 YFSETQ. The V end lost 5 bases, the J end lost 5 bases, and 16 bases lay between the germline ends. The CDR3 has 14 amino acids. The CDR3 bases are TGCGCCAGCAGGTTGAAATCAACAGGGACTGAAGCTTTCTTT. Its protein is CASRLKSTGTEAFF.

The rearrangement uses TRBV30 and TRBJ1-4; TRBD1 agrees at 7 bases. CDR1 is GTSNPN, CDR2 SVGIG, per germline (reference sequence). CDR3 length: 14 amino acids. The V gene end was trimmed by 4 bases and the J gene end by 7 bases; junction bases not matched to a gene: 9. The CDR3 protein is CAWKSQGFVEKLFF. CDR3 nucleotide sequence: TGTGCCTGGAAATCACAGGGGTTTGTTGAAAAACTGTTTTTT.

CDR3 DNA sequence: TGCGCCAGCAGCCAAGTTGCGGGGGGGCCAGATACGCAGTATTTT. Protein sequence: CASSQVAGGPDTQYF. V usage is TRBV4-1 and J usage is TRBJ2-3; 9 bases match TRBD2. Trimming removed 1 base from V and 4 bases from J; junction bases left unmatched: 3. Germline V gene data show CDR1 as MGHRA and CDR2 as YSYEKL. The CDR3 has 15 amino acids.

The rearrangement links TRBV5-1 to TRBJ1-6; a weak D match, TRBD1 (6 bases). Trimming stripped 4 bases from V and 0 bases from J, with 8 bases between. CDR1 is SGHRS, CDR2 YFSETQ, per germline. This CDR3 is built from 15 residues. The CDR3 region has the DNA TGCGCCAGCAGCCAGGGGAGCTCCTATAATTCACCCCTCCACTTT. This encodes CASSQGSSYNSPLHF.

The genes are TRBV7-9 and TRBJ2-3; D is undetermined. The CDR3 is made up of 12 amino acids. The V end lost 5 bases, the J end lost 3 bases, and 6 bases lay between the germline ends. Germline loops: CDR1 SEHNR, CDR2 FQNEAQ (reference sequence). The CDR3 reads CASSPSTDTQYF. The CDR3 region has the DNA TGTGCCAGCAGCCCCTCGACAGATACGCAGTATTTT.

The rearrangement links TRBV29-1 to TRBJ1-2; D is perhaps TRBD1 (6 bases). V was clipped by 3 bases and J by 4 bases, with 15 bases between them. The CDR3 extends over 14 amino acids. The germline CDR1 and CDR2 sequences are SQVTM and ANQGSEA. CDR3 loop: CSVDSGGQGYGYTF. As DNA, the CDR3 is TGCAGCGTTGATAGCGGGGGACAAGGCTATGGCTACACCTTC.

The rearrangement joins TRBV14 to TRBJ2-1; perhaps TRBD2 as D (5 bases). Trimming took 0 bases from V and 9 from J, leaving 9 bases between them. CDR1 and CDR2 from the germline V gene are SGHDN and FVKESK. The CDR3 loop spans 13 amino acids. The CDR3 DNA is TGTGCCAGCAGCCAAGAGAGGGTGGGTGAGCAGTTCTTC. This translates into CASSQERVGEQFF. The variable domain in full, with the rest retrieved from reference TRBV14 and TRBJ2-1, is EAGVTQFPSHSVIEKGQTVTLRCDPISGHDNLYWYRRVMGKEIKFLLHFVKESKQDESGMPNNRFLAERTGGTYSTLKVQPAELEDSGVYFCASSQERVGEQFFGPGTRLTVL.

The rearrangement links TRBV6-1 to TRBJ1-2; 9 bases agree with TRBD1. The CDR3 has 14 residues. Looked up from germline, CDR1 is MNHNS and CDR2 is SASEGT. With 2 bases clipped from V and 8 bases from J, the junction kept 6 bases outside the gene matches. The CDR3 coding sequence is TGTGCCAGCAGTGAATTTAGGACAGGGGAAGGCTACACCTTC. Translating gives CASSEFRTGEGYTF.

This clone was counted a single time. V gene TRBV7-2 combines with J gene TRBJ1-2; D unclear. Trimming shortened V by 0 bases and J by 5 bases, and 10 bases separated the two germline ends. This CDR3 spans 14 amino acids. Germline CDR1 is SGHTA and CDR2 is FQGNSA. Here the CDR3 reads CASSLAREGYGYTF. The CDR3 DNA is TGTGCCAGCAGCTTAGCCCGGGAAGGATATGGCTACACCTTC. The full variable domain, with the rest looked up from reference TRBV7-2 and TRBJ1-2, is GAGVSQSPSNKVTEKGKDVELRCDPISGHTALYWYRQSLGQGLEFLIYFQGNSAPDKSGLPSDRFSAERTGGSVSTLTIQRTQQEDSAVYLCASSLAREGYGYTFGSGTRLTVV.

DNA of the CDR3: TGTGCCAGCAGCTTGACCTTGGAGCCGTGGTATGGCTACACCTTC. Translated, it gives CASSLTLEPWYGYTF. This chain links TRBV5-5 with TRBJ1-2; D is uncertain. The V end lost 1 base, the J end lost 5 bases, and 15 bases lay between the germline ends. The CDR3 has 15 amino acids. From germline, CDR1 is SGHKS and CDR2 YYEKEE (reference sequence).

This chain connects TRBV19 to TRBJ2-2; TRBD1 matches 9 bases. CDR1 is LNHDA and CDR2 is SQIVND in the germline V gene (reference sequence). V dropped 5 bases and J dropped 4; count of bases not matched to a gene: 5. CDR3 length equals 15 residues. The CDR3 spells CASSDRGLGTGELFF. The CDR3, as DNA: TGTGCCAGTAGTGACAGGGGGTTGGGCACCGGGGAGCTGTTTTTT.

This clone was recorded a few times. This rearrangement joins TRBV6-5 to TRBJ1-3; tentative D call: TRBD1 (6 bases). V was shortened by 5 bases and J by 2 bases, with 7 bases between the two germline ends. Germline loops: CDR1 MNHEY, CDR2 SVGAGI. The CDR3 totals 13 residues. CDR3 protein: CASSTGPGNTIYF. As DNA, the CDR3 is TGTGCCAGCAGTACAGGGCCTGGAAACACCATATATTTT.

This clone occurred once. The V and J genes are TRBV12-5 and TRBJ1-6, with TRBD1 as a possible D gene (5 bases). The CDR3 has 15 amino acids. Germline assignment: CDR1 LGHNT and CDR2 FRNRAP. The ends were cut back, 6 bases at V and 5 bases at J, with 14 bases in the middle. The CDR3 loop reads CASGKTVIHNSPLHF. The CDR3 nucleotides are TGTGCTAGTGGCAAGACAGTCATTCATAATTCACCCCTCCACTTT.

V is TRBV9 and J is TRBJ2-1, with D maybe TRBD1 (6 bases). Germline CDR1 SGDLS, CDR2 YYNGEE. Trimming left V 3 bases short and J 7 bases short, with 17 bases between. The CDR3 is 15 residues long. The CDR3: CASSADRDIKNEQFF. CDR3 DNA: TGTGCCAGCAGCGCCGACCGGGACATTAAAAATGAGCAGTTCTTC.

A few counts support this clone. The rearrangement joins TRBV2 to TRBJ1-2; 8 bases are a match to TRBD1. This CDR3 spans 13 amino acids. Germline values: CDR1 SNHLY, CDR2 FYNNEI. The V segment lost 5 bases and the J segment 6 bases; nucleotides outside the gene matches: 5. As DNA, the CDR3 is TGTGCCAGCAGTCTAGGACAGGGCCATGGCTACACCTTC. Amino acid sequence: CASSLGQGHGYTF.

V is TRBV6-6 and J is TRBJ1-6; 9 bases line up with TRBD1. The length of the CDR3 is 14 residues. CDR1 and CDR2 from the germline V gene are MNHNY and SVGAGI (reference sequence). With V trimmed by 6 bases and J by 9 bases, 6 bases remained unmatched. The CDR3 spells CASSSDRGSSPLHF. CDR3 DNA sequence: TGTGCCAGCAGCTCGGACAGGGGCAGTTCACCCCTCCACTTT.

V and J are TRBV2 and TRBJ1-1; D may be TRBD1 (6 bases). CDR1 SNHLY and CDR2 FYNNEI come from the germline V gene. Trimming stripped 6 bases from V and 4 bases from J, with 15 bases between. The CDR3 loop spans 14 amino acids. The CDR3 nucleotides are TGTGCCAGCAGAGACAGGTTCTCGGGCACTGAAGCTTTCTTT. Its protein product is CASRDRFSGTEAFF. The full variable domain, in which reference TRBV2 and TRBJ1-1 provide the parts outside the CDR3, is EPEVTQTPSHQVTQMGQEVILRCVPISNHLYFYWYRQILGQKVEFLVSFYNNEISEKSEIFDDQFSVERPDGSNFTLKIRSTKLEDSAMYFCASRDRFSGTEAFFGQGTRLTVV.

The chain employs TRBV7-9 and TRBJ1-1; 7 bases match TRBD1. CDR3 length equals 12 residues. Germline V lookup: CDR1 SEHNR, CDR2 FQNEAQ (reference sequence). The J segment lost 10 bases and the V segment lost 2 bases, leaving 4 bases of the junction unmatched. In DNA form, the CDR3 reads TGTGCCAGCAGCTTATCAGGGGGGAGAGCTTTCTTT. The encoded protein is CASSLSGGRAFF.

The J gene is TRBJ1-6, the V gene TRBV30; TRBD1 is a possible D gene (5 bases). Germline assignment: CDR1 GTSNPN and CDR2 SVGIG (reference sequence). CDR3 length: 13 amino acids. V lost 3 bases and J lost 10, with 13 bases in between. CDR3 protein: CAWRGQGGSPLHF. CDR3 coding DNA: TGTGCCTGGAGAGGGCAGGGTGGGTCACCCCTCCACTTT.